The source of this T cell receptor beta chain is a study of regulatory T cells in long-lasting Graves disease. The V end was cut by 7 bases, the J end by 7 bases, with 20 bases between. The CDR3 contains 14 residues. CDR1 is MNHNS, CDR2 SASEGT, per germline. Time point indicated: persistent/refractory GD, antithyroid drugs over 5 years with positive TRAb. PBMC-derived RNA was used for the TCR library. In building TCR beta libraries, iRepertoire HTBI primers were used together with Arm-PCR of CDR3 regions. TCRdb analysed the multiplex PCR reads with MiXCR anew, one entry per CDR3 protein. Of 650,000 to 850,000 distinct CDR3 sequences detected, around 30% appear once; the ten largest clones hold about 42%.

The chain joins TRBV6-1 to TRBJ2-7; D is ambiguous. The TCR comes from a female donor with Graves disease. The sample was peripheral blood mononuclear cells (PBMCs), taken when the disease was refractory, from a patient treated with antithyroid drugs. In DNA form, the CDR3 reads TGTGCCAGCAATCTAATTGCATCAGCGTGGGAGCAGTACTTC. Translation: CASNLIASAWEQYF.